A single sample gave rise to the 3 T cell receptor beta chains below, sequenced in a study of T cells after yellow fever vaccination. TCRdb processed the 5' RACE reads anew with MiXCR; each CDR3 protein has one entry. The table lists under 200,000 distinct CDR3 sequences, about 7% of them singletons. Sequencing was performed on CD4+ T cells sorted from PBMCs, taken 5 days after the first yellow fever vaccination. The receptors come from a man aged 18 to 35 who received the YFV17D yellow fever vaccine.

This clonotype was counted at least ten times. V gene TRBV20-1 combines with J gene TRBJ1-3; tentatively, D is TRBD1 (5 bases). The length of the CDR3 is 15 residues. Germline CDR1 and CDR2: DFQATT and SNEGSKA (reference sequence). Trimming took off 1 base at V and 1 base at J, with 11 bases between the two ends. The CDR3 DNA follows: TGCAGTGCTAGAGCCCCCGGGGGTTCTGGAAACACCATATATTTT. Translating it yields CSARAPGGSGNTIYF.

This clonotype was counted at least ten times. V is TRBV12-3 or TRBV12-4 and J is TRBJ1-2; TRBD1 might be the D (5 bases). Trimming removed 2 bases from V and 4 bases from J, with 8 bases in between. The CDR3 totals 13 residues. DNA of the CDR3: TGTGCCAGCAGTTTAAGGCAGGGCTATGGCTACACCTTC. Amino acids: CASSLRQGYGYTF.

This clonotype came up a few times. The chain couples TRBV10-3 to TRBJ1-2; a possible D gene is TRBD1 (5 bases). Trimming pared 6 bases from V and 4 bases from J, leaving 6 bases between. This CDR3 has 11 amino acids. Germline V gene sequence: CDR1 ENHRY, CDR2 SYGVKD. CDR3 coding DNA: TGTGCCATCAGCGACAGCTATGGCTACACCTTC. Protein: CAISDSYGYTF.